Listed below are T cell receptor beta chains from one sample, sequenced in a study of blood T cells in healthy people across ages. One entry per CDR3 protein results from TCRdb running MiXCR on the 5' RACE reads. The sample lists around 1,000,000 distinct CDR3 sequences; about two fifths were seen once. Sequences were obtained from blood. The source of these receptors is a man between 18 and 29 years old in good health. CDR3s include the opening cysteine and the closing phenylalanine or tryptophan. D genes are given only for firm matches. A clone size is listed for some rows: how often the clone was seen (once, few, many), or a class if it is expanded.

abundance | d_gene | j_gene | v_gene | len | CDR3aa
few | TRBD1 | TRBJ1-6 | TRBV6-1 | 13 | CASMAQGNSPLHF
many | TRBD1 | TRBJ2-7 | TRBV29-1 | 13 | CSVSGTASYEQYF
. | . | TRBJ2-1 | TRBV11-2 | 19 | CASSLDSGPPTSSYNEQFF
few | TRBD1 | TRBJ2-6 | TRBV20-1 | 18 | CSARGRLDRLGPDNVLTF
. | TRBD1 | TRBJ2-1 | TRBV6-1 | 14 | CASSADRGNNEQFF
many | . | TRBJ1-2 | TRBV20-1 | 20 | CSARESGDPRKPKANYGYTF
many | . | TRBJ2-5 | TRBV12-3/TRBV12-4 | 13 | CASSLGGKETQYF
. | . | TRBJ1-1 | TRBV20-1 | 13 | CSANRVGGTEAFF
. | TRBD1 | TRBJ1-1 | TRBV6-2/TRBV6-3 | 18 | CASSYQTGTGHRNTEAFF
. | TRBD1 | . | TRBV28 | 14 | CASSPPGQGTIQYF
. | . | TRBJ2-5 | TRBV7-3 | 15 | CASSKTRNHQETQYF
. | TRBD1 | TRBJ1-1 | TRBV4-1 | 13 | CASGDRGGTEAFF
. | . | TRBJ1-4 | TRBV3-1 | 14 | CASSPPRANEKLFF
. | . | TRBJ1-5 | TRBV12-5 | 14 | CASGLVGGGQPQHF
. | TRBD2 | TRBJ2-2 | TRBV13 | 18 | CASSSRTSGGADTGELFF
. | TRBD1 | TRBJ1-1 | TRBV6-2/TRBV6-3 | 14 | CASSWDRASTEAFF
. | TRBD1 | TRBJ1-2 | TRBV18 | 15 | CASSPSGTENYGYTF
few | . | TRBJ2-1 | TRBV7-2 | 14 | CASSSDFSYNEQFF
few | . | TRBJ2-5 | TRBV4-2 | 16 | CASSPKQGTRSETQYF